This T cell receptor delta chain was identified in a study of γδ T cells in repeated Plasmodium falciparum infection. Study-wide background: Malian samples came from no-transmission periods or across acute febrile malaria episodes.

V lost 0 bases, J lost 3 bases, and 7 bases lay in between. The CDR3 loop spans 14 amino acids. From germline, CDR1 is GEAIGNYY and CDR2 EKD. Flow sorting of PBMC yielded separate Vgamma9/Vdelta2+ and Vdelta2-negative gammadelta T cell populations for bulk repertoire analysis. TCRdb fed the multiplex PCR reads to CATT. The table includes 80,000 to 95,000 delta-chain clones, over 1.3% detected once. This clone was seen a few times. TCRdb attributes to this sequence the protein of a much larger clone, which differs from the DNA translation at residue 8; a read error is likely, and the protein displayed is translated from the DNA.

This clonotype originated in a pool of human donors (malaria-infected and uninfected, not separated). The source material was gamma-delta T cells from blood. J is TRDJ2 and V is TRDV2; maybe TRDD3 (6 bases). Assignment of the J gene here rests on matching the DNA to germline, because TCRdb gives none. The CDR3 sequence is CACDTGIVTAQLFF. DNA for the CDR3: TGTGCCTGTGACACCGGGATAGTGACAGCACAACTCTTCTTT.